This TCR beta chain was found in a study of PD-1 blockade in classical Hodgkin lymphoma. The V gene lost 8 bases and the J gene lost 2 bases, with 9 bases spanning the gap. Per germline, CDR1 MDHEN and CDR2 SYDVKM. The length of the CDR3 is 13 residues. Clones were sequenced by immunoSEQ multiplex PCR, and TCRdb holds only the in-frame ones, with some missing. Of tens of thousands of clones listed, 70% to 90% were seen once; the top ten hold less than 9%. Time point of the sample: cycle 4 day 1 (C4D1), after more than five weeks of nivolumab. Every patient was affected by relapse after autologous stem cell transplantation, while exposure to brentuximab vedotin was not uniform.

The rearrangement joins TRBV28 to TRBJ2-2, with D tentatively TRBD2 (5 bases). Material: peripheral blood mononuclear cells (PBMCs), obtained before the fourth cycle of nivolumab. This TCR was sampled from a human donor with classical Hodgkin lymphoma. The CDR3 DNA is TGTGCCAGCCTGAGCGGAAACACCGGGGAGCTGTTTTTT. Translating it yields CASLSGNTGELFF.